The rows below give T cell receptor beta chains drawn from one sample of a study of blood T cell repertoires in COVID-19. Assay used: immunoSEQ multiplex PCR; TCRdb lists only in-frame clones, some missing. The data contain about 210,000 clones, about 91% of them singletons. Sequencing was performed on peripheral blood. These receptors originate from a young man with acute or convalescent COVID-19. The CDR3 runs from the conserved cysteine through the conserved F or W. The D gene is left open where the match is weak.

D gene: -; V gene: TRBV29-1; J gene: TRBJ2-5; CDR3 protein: CSVAGGRIETQYF
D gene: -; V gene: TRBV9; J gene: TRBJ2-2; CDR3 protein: CASSVVAAGELFF
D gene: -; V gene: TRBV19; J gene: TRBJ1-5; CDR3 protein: CASSISGQLYSNQPQHF
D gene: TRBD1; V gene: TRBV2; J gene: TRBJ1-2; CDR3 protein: CASIRGTYGYTF
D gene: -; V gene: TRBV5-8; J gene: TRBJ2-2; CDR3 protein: CASSPPGQNTGELFF
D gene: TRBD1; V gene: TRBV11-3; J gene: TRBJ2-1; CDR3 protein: CASSQGFNDEQFF
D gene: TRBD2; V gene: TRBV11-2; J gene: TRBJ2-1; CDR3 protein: CASSLELGLAGAAGPFF
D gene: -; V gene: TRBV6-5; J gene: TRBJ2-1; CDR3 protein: CASSFGSSYNEQFF
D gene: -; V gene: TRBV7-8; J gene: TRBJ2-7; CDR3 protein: CANRPSRPEGHSSYEQYF
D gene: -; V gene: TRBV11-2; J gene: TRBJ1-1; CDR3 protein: CASSRTRTEAFF
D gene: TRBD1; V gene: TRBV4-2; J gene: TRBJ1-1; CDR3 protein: CASSHLTGASTEAFF
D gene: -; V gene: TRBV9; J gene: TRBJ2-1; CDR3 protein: CASSGQITGEQFF
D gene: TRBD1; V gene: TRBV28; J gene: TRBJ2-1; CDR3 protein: CASSWGTGLYNEQFF
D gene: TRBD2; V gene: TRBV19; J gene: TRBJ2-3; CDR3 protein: CASSTRLAGGLPSTDTQYF